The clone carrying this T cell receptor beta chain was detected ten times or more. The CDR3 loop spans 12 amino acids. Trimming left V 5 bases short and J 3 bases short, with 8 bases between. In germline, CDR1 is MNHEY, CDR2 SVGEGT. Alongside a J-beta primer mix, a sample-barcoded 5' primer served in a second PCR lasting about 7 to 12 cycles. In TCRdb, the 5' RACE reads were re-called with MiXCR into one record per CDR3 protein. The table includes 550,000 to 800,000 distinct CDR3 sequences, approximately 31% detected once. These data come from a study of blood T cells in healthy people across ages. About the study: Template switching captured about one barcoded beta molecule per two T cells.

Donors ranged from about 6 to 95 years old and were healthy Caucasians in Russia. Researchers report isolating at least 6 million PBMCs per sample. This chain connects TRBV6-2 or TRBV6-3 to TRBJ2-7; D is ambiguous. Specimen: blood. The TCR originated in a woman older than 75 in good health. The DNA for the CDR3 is TGTGCCAGCAGTCTCCGTCTCTACGAGCAGTACTTC. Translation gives CASSLRLYEQYF.